This record concerns one T cell receptor beta chain sequence. The data stem from a study of PD-1 blockade in mismatch repair-deficient tumors. From germline, CDR1 is SNHLY and CDR2 FYNNEI. CDR3 length: 11 amino acids. Trimming stripped 4 bases from V and 2 bases from J, with 3 bases between. Only in-frame clones appear in the TCRdb table, and some are missing; sequencing was by immunoSEQ multiplex PCR. The table lists about 100,000 clones, 70% to 85% of them singletons. The chain recombines TRBV2 with TRBJ2-7, with no clear D. Source: peripheral blood, taken roughly 36 weeks after starting pembrolizumab. This TCR derives from an adult with mismatch repair-deficient cancer. The CDR3 is CASSVAYEQYF. For the CDR3, the DNA is TGTGCCAGCAGTGTAGCCTACGAGCAGTACTTC.